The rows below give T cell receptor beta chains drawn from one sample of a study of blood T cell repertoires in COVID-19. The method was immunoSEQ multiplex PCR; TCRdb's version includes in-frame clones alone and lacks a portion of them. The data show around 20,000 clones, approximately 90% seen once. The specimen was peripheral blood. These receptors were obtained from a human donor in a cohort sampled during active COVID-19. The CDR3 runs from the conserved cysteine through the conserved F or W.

CDR3: CASSPERTSSYEQYF
J: TRBJ2-7
V: TRBV18

CDR3: CASIPRLGGSGDTQYF
J: TRBJ2-3
V: TRBV6-6

CDR3: CAWSRVAGTDTQYF
J: TRBJ2-3
V: TRBV30

CDR3: CATSSGQGGIYEQYF
J: TRBJ2-7
V: TRBV15

CDR3: CASSSPGAWREITGELFF
J: TRBJ2-2
V: TRBV7-9

CDR3: CASSAGQLTGELFF
J: TRBJ2-2
V: TRBV11-2

CDR3: CARRQPQHF
J: TRBJ1-5
V: TRBV12-3/TRBV12-4

CDR3: CASSLGGTGFISGNTIYF
J: TRBJ1-3
V: TRBV7-9

CDR3: CASSPEVVGLAESYEQYF
J: TRBJ2-7
V: TRBV11-2

CDR3: CASSLYRVEDEKLFF
J: TRBJ1-4
V: TRBV11-2

CDR3: CASSPGQDQPQHF
J: TRBJ1-5
V: TRBV5-1

CDR3: CAISDRAEPQHF
J: TRBJ1-5
V: TRBV24-1

CDR3: CAWSVPGHLATNEKLFF
J: TRBJ1-4
V: TRBV30

CDR3: CASSPGGSTDTQYF
J: TRBJ2-3
V: TRBV4-3

CDR3: CSVEAGGNTIYF
J: TRBJ1-3
V: TRBV29-1

CDR3: CASSLNQGWTGELFF
J: TRBJ2-2
V: TRBV28

CDR3: CASSLGSFNQPQHF
J: TRBJ1-5
V: TRBV28

CDR3: CASSQNPPAETQTQYF
J: TRBJ2-5
V: TRBV28

CDR3: CATSRPWTSVDSYNEQFF
J: TRBJ2-1
V: TRBV15

CDR3: CASSTNPYAGNSGNTIYF
J: TRBJ1-3
V: TRBV9

CDR3: CASSSSGLAGGSYEQYF
J: TRBJ2-7
V: TRBV28

CDR3: CASRSGLYEQYF
J: TRBJ2-7
V: TRBV5-1

CDR3: CASNSPSYEQYF
J: TRBJ2-7
V: TRBV25-1

CDR3: CAISDPGTSGVDTQYF
J: TRBJ2-3
V: TRBV10-3